What follows is one TCR beta chain and its context. Within the sample, other DNA sequences also encode this same CDR3. This specimen belongs to a study of blood T cell repertoires in COVID-19. In the study overall: T cells, B-cell-depleted T cells, or PBMCs supplied cDNA or gDNA.

Germline loops: CDR1 MNHEY, CDR2 SVGAGI. V gave up 4 bases and J gave up 7 bases; unmatched junction bases: 2. This CDR3 has 13 amino acids. In the authors' workflow: Reference gene primer amplification gave estimated nucleated cell counts. Only in-frame clones appear in the TCRdb table, and some are missing; sequencing was by immunoSEQ multiplex PCR. V, J and clone size reflect that table, while D and trimming were determined from the DNA. The sample gives under 150,000 clones, 81% of which show up once; 7.5% to 9.5% is in the top ten. This sequence was found in a human donor with acute or convalescent COVID-19. The donor label of this sample is uncertain. J is TRBJ1-4 and V is TRBV6-5, with 8 bases fitting TRBD1. Source material: peripheral blood. CDR3 sequence: CASSSTGGEKLFF. The CDR3 region has the DNA TGTGCCAGCAGTTCTACAGGGGGTGAAAAACTGTTTTTT.